These T cell receptor beta chains were read from a single sample in a study of identical twins. TCRdb analysed the 5' RACE reads with MiXCR anew, one entry per CDR3 protein. The sample carries 450,000 or so distinct CDR3 sequences, around 14% recorded once. The same specimen was also included in a second study, on yellow fever vaccine responses in identical twins.

The specimen was CD4+ T cells sorted from blood. The source is a woman aged 18-30 years in good health. The CDR3 runs from the conserved cysteine through the conserved F or W. The D gene is left open where the match is weak. The size entry is marked missing in some rows and otherwise reads once, few, many or a size class.

cdr3_aa cdr3_nt v_call clone_size d_call j_call
CASRGLAGTDTQYF TGTGCCAGCAGGGGACTAGCGGGCACAGATACGCAGTATTTT TRBV27 NA TRBD2 TRBJ2-3
CASSQTPGQLPEQYF TGTGCCAGCAGCCAAACCCCGGGACAACTTCCCGAGCAGTACTTC TRBV4-2 few NA TRBJ2-7
CASRLRQQQFF TGTGCCAGCAGGTTGAGACAGCAGCAGTTCTTC TRBV12-3/TRBV12-4 NA NA TRBJ2-1
CASREQDPGLAGEQFF TGCGCCAGCAGGGAACAGGACCCGGGACTAGCGGGAGAGCAGTTCTTC TRBV5-1 NA TRBD2 TRBJ2-1
CSAQPGVYEQYF TGCAGTGCCCAGCCCGGAGTCTACGAGCAGTACTTC TRBV20-1 NA NA TRBJ2-7
CAGTGASTDTQYF TGTGCCGGAACGGGCGCTAGCACAGATACGCAGTATTTT TRBV6-1 NA NA TRBJ2-3
CASSLALGTQYF TGTGCCAGCAGCTTAGCGTTGGGGACCCAGTACTTC TRBV7-2 NA NA TRBJ2-5
CASSQRPRGDSNTEAFF TGTGCCAGCAGCCAACGCCCAAGAGGGGACAGTAACACTGAAGCTTTCTTT TRBV4-2 few TRBD1 TRBJ1-1
CATSELAFTDTQYF TGTGCCACCAGTGAGCTTGCATTCACAGATACGCAGTATTTT TRBV24-1 NA NA TRBJ2-3
CASSYRTGGETQYF TGTGCCAGCAGTTACCGGACAGGTGGAGAGACCCAGTACTTC TRBV27 few TRBD1 TRBJ2-5
CASSVGGQGVYEQYF TGTGCCAGCAGCGTAGGTGGACAGGGGGTCTACGAGCAGTACTTC TRBV9 few TRBD1 TRBJ2-7
CASSSLDSLNTEAFF TGTGCCAGCAGCTCCTTGGACAGCTTGAACACTGAAGCTTTCTTT TRBV7-9 few NA TRBJ1-1
CASSSLGLTGELFF TGTGCCAGCAGCTCGCTCGGACTCACCGGGGAGCTGTTTTTT TRBV7-2 few NA TRBJ2-2
CASSLWGGAGEQYF TGTGCCAGCAGCTTATGGGGGGGGGCAGGCGAGCAGTACTTC TRBV7-2 NA NA TRBJ2-7
CASSLAGPNYEQYF TGTGCCAGCAGCTTGGCGGGACCGAACTACGAGCAGTACTTC TRBV7-2 few NA TRBJ2-7
CSARGSASYEQYF TGCAGTGCTAGAGGCAGTGCTTCCTACGAGCAGTACTTC TRBV20-1 few NA TRBJ2-7
CASSQDPGADEQYF TGTGCCAGCAGCCAAGATCCAGGTGCCGACGAGCAGTACTTC TRBV3-1 NA NA TRBJ2-7
CASSLPGTSYNEQFF TGTGCCAGCAGTCTCCCAGGGACATCCTACAATGAGCAGTTCTTC TRBV6-1 NA NA TRBJ2-1
CSARLARGYEQYF TGCAGTGCTAGATTGGCCAGGGGGTACGAGCAGTACTTC TRBV20-1 few TRBD1 TRBJ2-7
CSASRAGARNEQFF TGCAGTGCTAGTAGGGCGGGAGCACGCAATGAGCAGTTCTTC TRBV20-1 NA TRBD2 TRBJ2-1
CASSPVDFSYEQYF TGTGCCAGCAGCCCGGTCGATTTCTCCTACGAGCAGTACTTC TRBV5-5 many NA TRBJ2-7
CSARPHGESGANVLTF TGCAGTGCTAGACCTCACGGTGAATCTGGGGCCAACGTCCTGACTTTC TRBV20-1 NA NA TRBJ2-6
CASKVGGTDTQYF TGTGCCAGCAAGGTCGGGGGTACAGATACGCAGTATTTT TRBV28 NA NA TRBJ2-3
CASSPGLFGETQYF TGTGCCAGCAGCCCGGGACTATTTGGGGAGACCCAGTACTTC TRBV7-9 NA TRBD2 TRBJ2-5
CSARDLYRYEQYF TGCAGTGCTAGAGATTTGTACCGTTACGAGCAGTACTTC TRBV20-1 few NA TRBJ2-7
CATRAVAGRSEQYF TGTGCCACCCGAGCGGTAGCGGGGCGTAGCGAGCAGTACTTC TRBV15 NA TRBD2 TRBJ2-7
CASSQARQSTDTQYF TGTGCCAGCAGCCAAGCCCGGCAGAGCACAGATACGCAGTATTTT TRBV14 many NA TRBJ2-3
CASSQTGTSYEQYF TGTGCCAGCTCACAGACAGGGACCTCCTACGAGCAGTACTTC TRBV18 NA TRBD1 TRBJ2-7
CASSGMDSGSSYEQYF TGTGCCAGCAGTGGGATGGATAGCGGGAGCTCCTACGAGCAGTACTTC TRBV2 few TRBD2 TRBJ2-7
CASGRDIYEQYF TGTGCCAGCGGCCGGGACATCTACGAGCAGTACTTC TRBV2 NA NA TRBJ2-7
CSVEGLVNEQFF TGCAGCGTTGAAGGACTTGTAAATGAGCAGTTCTTC TRBV29-1 few NA TRBJ2-1
CASSFRLDGSYEQYF TGTGCCAGCAGCTTTCGGCTGGACGGTTCCTACGAGCAGTACTTC TRBV11-2 many NA TRBJ2-7
CATSPASWDRGGETQYF TGTGCCACCAGTCCGGCGAGCTGGGACAGGGGGGGAGAGACCCAGTACTTC TRBV24-1 NA TRBD1 TRBJ2-5
CASRGQGYEQFF TGTGCCAGCAGGGGACAGGGTTATGAGCAGTTCTTC TRBV7-2 few TRBD1 TRBJ2-1
CASSTSGGLYEQYF TGTGCCAGCAGTACTAGCGGGGGGTTATACGAGCAGTACTTC TRBV28 few TRBD2 TRBJ2-7
CASSGGFTGELFF TGTGCCAGCAGTGGGGGGTTCACCGGGGAGCTGTTTTTT TRBV28 few NA TRBJ2-2
CASSVLDGEGIQYF TGTGCCAGCAGTGTCCTCGACGGAGAGGGCATTCAGTACTTC TRBV6-5 NA NA TRBJ2-4
CASSQDGSGDPGTVVGKLFF TGCGCCAGCAGCCAAGACGGATCGGGGGACCCCGGGACAGTTGTGGGGAAACTGTTTTTT TRBV4-1 few TRBD1 TRBJ1-4
CSARAPTAALYNEQFF TGCAGTGCTAGGGCTCCAACTGCGGCCTTGTACAATGAGCAGTTCTTC TRBV20-1 NA NA TRBJ2-1
CASSQGGSLKNIQYF TGTGCCAGCTCCCAGGGCGGATCGCTCAAAAACATTCAGTACTTC TRBV25-1 few NA TRBJ2-4
CAINDRGRGTEAFF TGTGCCATCAACGACAGGGGAAGGGGGACTGAAGCTTTCTTT TRBV10-3 few TRBD1 TRBJ1-1
CASTRSVGSYEQYF TGTGCCAGCACCAGATCCGTGGGCTCCTACGAGCAGTACTTC TRBV12-3/TRBV12-4 NA NA TRBJ2-7
CASSLALGRRALHNEQFF TGTGCCAGCAGCTTAGCGTTGGGTCGGAGGGCATTACACAATGAGCAGTTCTTC TRBV7-6 few NA TRBJ2-1
CASIRDRADGYTF TGTGCCAGCATCCGGGACAGGGCCGATGGCTACACCTTC TRBV12-3/TRBV12-4 few TRBD1 TRBJ1-2
CASSRGQDGSTGELFF TGTGCCAGCAGCCGCGGACAGGATGGGAGCACCGGGGAGCTGTTTTTT TRBV14 few TRBD1 TRBJ2-2
CASSPGTRVLEQFF TGCGCCAGCAGCCCAGGGACACGGGTGCTTGAGCAGTTCTTC TRBV5-1 NA NA TRBJ2-1
CASREGTGNEQFF TGTGCCAGCAGAGAGGGAACAGGGAATGAGCAGTTCTTC TRBV7-2 few NA TRBJ2-1
CASSQGASGRAVETQYF TGTGCCAGCAGCCAAGGGGCTAGCGGGAGGGCCGTTGAGACCCAGTACTTC TRBV4-2 many TRBD2 TRBJ2-5
CASSYGGVGQPQHF TGTGCCAGCAGTTATGGAGGGGTAGGACAGCCCCAGCATTTT TRBV6-2/TRBV6-3 NA NA TRBJ1-5
CASSEAPGEAFF TGTGCCAGCAGTGAAGCGCCAGGGGAAGCTTTCTTT TRBV6-1 NA NA TRBJ1-1
CASIVDRANYGYTF TGTGCCAGCATCGTGGACAGGGCAAACTATGGCTACACCTTC TRBV2 few TRBD1 TRBJ1-2
CSVLKRGQGASEKLFF TGCAGCGTCCTGAAAAGGGGGCAGGGGGCTAGTGAAAAACTGTTTTTT TRBV29-1 NA TRBD1 TRBJ1-4
CASRRRDAAGDTQYF TGTGCCAGCAGGCGCCGGGACGCCGCGGGAGATACGCAGTATTTT TRBV12-3/TRBV12-4 many NA TRBJ2-3
CASSQERDRGDEQYF TGCGCCAGCAGCCAAGAAAGGGACAGGGGAGACGAGCAGTACTTC TRBV4-3 few TRBD1 TRBJ2-7
CTPGPLNTEAFF TGCACCCCGGGGCCTCTAAACACTGAAGCTTTCTTT TRBV20-1 few NA TRBJ1-1
CASSVVATSSEQYF TGTGCCAGCAGTGTAGTCGCGACTAGTTCCGAGCAGTACTTC TRBV2 NA NA TRBJ2-7
CASSRPSGGSYNEQFF TGCGCCAGCAGCCGACCTAGCGGGGGCTCCTACAATGAGCAGTTCTTC TRBV5-1 NA TRBD2 TRBJ2-1
CASSRRTGGAWWDTEAFF TGTGCCAGCAGCCGACGGACAGGGGGCGCGTGGTGGGACACTGAAGCTTTCTTT TRBV6-2/TRBV6-3 few TRBD1 TRBJ1-1
CASSLYVGVRDGANVLTF TGTGCCAGCAGCTTATATGTCGGTGTTCGCGACGGGGCCAACGTCCTGACTTTC TRBV11-2 NA NA TRBJ2-6